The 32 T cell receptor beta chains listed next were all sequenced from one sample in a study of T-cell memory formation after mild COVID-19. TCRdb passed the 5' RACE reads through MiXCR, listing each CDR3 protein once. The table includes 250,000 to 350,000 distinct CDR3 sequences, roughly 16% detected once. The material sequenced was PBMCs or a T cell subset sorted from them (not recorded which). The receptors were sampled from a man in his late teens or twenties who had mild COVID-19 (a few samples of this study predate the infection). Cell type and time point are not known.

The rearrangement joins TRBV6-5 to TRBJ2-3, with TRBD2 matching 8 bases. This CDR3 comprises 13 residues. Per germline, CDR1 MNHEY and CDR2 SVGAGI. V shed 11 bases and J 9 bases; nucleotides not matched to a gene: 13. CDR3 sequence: CAGAASRGGTQYF. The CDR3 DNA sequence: TGTGCCGGCGCGGCTAGCCGGGGGGGGACGCAGTATTTT.

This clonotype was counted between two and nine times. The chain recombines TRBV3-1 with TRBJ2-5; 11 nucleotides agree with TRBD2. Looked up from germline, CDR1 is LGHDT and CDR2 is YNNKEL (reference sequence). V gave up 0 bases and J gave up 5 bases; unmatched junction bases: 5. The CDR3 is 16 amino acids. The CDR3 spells CASSQDGLAGVETQYF. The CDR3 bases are TGTGCCAGCAGCCAAGATGGACTAGCGGGCGTCGAGACCCAGTACTTC.

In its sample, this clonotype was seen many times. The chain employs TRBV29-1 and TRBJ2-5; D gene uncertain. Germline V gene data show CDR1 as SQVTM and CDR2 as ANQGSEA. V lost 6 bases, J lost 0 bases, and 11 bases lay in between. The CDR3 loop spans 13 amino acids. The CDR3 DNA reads TGCAGCGTCCTTCCCTGGGACCAAGAGACCCAGTACTTC. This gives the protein CSVLPWDQETQYF.

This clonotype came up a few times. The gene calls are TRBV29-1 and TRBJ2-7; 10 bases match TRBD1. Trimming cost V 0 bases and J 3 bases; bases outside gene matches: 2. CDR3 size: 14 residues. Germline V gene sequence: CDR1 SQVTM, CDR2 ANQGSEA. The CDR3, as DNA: TGCAGCGTTGAAGAAGACAGGGGGCGCTACGAGCAGTACTTC. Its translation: CSVEEDRGRYEQYF.

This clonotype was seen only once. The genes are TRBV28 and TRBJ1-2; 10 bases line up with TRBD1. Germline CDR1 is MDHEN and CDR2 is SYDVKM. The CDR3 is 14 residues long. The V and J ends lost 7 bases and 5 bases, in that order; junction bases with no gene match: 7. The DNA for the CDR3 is TGTGCCAGCAAGGACAGGGGGGCGGGGTATGGCTACACCTTC. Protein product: CASKDRGAGYGYTF.

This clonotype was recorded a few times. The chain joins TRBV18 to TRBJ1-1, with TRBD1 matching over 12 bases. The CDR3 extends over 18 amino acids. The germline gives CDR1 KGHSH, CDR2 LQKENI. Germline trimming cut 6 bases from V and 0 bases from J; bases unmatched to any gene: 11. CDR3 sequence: CASSRSPGQGALNTEAFF. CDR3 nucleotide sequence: TGTGCCAGCTCGCGCAGCCCGGGACAGGGGGCTCTGAACACTGAAGCTTTCTTT.

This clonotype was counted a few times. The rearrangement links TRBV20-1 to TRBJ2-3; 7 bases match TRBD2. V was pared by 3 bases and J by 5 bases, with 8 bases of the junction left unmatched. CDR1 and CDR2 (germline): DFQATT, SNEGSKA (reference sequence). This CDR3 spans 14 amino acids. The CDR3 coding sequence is TGCAGTGCTAGTTTGCGGGGGTTAGGAGATACGCAGTATTTT. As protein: CSASLRGLGDTQYF.

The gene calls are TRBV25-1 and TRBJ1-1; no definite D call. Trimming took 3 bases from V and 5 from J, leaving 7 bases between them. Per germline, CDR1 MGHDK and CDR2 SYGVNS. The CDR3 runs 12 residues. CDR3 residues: CASSDTGTEAFF. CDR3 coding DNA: TGTGCCAGCAGTGACACGGGGACTGAAGCTTTCTTT.

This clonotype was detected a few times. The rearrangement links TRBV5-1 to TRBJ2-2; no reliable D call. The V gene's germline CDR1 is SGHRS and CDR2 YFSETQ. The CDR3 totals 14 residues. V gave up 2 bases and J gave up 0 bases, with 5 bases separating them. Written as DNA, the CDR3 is TGCGCCAGCAGCTTCCGGGCGAACACCGGGGAGCTGTTTTTT. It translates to CASSFRANTGELFF.

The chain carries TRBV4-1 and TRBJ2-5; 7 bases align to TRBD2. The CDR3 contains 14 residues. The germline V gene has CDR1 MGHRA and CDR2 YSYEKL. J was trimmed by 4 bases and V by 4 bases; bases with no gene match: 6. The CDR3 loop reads CASSLLPSGETQYF. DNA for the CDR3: TGCGCCAGCAGCCTCTTACCTAGCGGAGAGACCCAGTACTTC.

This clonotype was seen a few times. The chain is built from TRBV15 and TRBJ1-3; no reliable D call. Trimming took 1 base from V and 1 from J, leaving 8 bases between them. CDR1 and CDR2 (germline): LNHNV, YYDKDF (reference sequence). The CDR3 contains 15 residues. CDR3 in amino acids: CATSRATTSGNTIYF. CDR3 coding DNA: TGTGCCACCAGCAGAGCCACCACTTCTGGAAACACCATATATTTT.

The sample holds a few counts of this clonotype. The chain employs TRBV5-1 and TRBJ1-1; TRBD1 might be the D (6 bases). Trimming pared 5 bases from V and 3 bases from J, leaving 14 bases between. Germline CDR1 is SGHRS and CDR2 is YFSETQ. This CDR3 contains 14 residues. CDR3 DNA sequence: TGCGCCAGCAGGTCGGGACAAATTTACACTGAAGCTTTCTTT. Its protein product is CASRSGQIYTEAFF.

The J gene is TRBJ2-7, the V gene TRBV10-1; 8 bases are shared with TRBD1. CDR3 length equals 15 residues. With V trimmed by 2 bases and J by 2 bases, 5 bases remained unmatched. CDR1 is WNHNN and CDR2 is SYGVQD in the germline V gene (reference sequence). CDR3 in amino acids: CASSETGTGTYEQYF. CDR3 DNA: TGCGCCAGCAGTGAGACCGGGACAGGTACCTACGAGCAGTACTTC.

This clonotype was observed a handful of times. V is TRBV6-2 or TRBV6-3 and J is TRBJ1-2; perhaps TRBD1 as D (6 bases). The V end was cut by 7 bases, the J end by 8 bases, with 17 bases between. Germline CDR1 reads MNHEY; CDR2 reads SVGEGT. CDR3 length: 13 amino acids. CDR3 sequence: CASTDPGQTGYTF. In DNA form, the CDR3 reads TGTGCCAGCACCGACCCTGGACAGACCGGCTACACCTTC.

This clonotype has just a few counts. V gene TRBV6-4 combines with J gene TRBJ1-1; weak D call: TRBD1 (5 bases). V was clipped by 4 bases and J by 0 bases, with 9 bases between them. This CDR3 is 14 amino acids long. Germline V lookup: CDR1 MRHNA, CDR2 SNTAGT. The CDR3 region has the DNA TGTGCCAGCAGTGCGGGAGGGGTGAACACTGAAGCTTTCTTT. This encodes CASSAGGVNTEAFF.

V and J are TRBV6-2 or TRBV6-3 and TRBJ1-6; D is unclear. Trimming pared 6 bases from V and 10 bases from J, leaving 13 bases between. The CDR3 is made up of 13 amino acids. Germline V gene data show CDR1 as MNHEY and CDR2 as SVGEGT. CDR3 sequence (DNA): TGTGCCAGCAGCCGTGGAGGAGGATCACCCCTCCACTTT. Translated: CASSRGGGSPLHF.

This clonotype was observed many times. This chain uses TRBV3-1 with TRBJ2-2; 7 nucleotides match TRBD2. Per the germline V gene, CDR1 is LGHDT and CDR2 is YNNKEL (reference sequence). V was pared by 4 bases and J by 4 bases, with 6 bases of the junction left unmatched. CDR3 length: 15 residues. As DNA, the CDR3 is TGTGCCAGCAGCCTCGTCTGGGGGGGCACCGGGGAGCTGTTTTTT. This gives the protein CASSLVWGGTGELFF.

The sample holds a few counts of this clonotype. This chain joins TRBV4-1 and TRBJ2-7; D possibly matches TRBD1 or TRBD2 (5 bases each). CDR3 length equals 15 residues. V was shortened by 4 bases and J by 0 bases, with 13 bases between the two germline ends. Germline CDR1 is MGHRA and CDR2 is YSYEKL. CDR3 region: CASSLRDGNSYEQYF. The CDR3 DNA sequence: TGCGCCAGCAGCCTCCGGGACGGCAACTCCTACGAGCAGTACTTC.

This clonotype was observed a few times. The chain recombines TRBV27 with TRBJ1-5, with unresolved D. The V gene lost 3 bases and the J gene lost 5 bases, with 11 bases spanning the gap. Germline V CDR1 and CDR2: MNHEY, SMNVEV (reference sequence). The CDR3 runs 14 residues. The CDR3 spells CASSFKGMDQPQHF. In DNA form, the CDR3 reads TGTGCCAGCAGTTTCAAGGGTATGGATCAGCCCCAGCATTTT.

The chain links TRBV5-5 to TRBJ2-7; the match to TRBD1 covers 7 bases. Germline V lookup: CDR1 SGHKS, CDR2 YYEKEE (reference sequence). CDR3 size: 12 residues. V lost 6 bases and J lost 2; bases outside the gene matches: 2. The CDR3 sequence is CASNRGTYEQYF. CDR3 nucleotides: TGTGCCAGCAACAGGGGAACCTACGAGCAGTACTTC.

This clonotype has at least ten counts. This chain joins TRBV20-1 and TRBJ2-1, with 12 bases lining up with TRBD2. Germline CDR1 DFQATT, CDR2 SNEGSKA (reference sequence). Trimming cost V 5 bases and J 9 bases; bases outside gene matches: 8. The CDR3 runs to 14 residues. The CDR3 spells CSADASGGASEQFF. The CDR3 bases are TGCAGTGCTGACGCTAGCGGGGGGGCGTCTGAGCAGTTCTTC.

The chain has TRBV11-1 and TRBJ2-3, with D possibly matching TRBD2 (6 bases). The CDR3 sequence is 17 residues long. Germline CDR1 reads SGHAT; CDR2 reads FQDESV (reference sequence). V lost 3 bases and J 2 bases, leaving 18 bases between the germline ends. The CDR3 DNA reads TGTGCCAGCAGCTTGAGGTGGTCGCGGGGCCTCACAGATACGCAGTATTTT. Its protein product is CASSLRWSRGLTDTQYF.

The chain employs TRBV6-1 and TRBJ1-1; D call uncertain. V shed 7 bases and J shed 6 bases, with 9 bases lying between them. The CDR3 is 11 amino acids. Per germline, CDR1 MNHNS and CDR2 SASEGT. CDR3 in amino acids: CASTWRAEAFF. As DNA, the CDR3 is TGTGCCAGCACCTGGAGGGCTGAAGCTTTCTTT.

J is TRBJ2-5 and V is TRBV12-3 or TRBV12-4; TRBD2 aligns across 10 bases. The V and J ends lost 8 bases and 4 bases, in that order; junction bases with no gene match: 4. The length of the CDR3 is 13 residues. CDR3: CASGSGGRETQYF. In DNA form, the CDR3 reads TGTGCCAGCGGTAGCGGGGGGCGAGAGACCCAGTACTTC.

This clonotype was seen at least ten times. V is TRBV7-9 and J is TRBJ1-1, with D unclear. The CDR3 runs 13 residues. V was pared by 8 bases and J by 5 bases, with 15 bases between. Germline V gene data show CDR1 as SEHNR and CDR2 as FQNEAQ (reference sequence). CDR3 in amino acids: CASSPPGGTEAFF. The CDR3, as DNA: TGTGCCAGCTCACCACCGGGTGGAACTGAAGCTTTCTTT.

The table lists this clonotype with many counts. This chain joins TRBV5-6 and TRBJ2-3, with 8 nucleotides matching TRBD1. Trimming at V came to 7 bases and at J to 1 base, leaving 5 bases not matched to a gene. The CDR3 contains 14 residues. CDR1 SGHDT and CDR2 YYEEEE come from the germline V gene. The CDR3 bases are TGTGCCAGCTGCCGGGACAGGCGCACAGATACGCAGTATTTT. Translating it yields CASCRDRRTDTQYF.

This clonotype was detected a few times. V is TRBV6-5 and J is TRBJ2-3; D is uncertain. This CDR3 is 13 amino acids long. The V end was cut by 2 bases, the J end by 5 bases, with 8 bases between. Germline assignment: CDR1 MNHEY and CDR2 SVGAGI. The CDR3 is CASSYTSLDTQYF. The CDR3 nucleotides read TGTGCCAGCAGTTACACTTCGCTAGATACGCAGTATTTT.

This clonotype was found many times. This CDR3 is CASTGTGNEKLFF. The CDR3, as DNA: TGTGCCAGCACCGGGACAGGCAATGAAAAACTGTTTTTT. The V gene is TRBV2, the J gene TRBJ1-4; 8 bases are shared with TRBD1. CDR1 is SNHLY and CDR2 is FYNNEI in the germline V gene. The V gene end was trimmed by 7 bases and the J gene end by 5 bases; junction bases not matched to a gene: 3. This CDR3 region has 13 residues.

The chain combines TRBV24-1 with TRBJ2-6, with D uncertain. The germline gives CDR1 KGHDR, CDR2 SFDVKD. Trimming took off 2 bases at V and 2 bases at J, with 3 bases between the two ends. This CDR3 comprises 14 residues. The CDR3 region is CATSDSAGANVLTF. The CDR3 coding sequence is TGTGCCACCAGTGATTCCGCTGGGGCCAACGTCCTGACTTTC.

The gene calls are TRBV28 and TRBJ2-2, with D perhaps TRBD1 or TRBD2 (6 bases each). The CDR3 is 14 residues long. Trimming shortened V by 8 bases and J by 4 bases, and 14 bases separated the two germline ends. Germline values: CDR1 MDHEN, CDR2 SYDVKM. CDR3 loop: CASSDSGPTGELFF. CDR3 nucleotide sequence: TGTGCCAGCTCGGACAGCGGGCCCACCGGGGAGCTGTTTTTT.

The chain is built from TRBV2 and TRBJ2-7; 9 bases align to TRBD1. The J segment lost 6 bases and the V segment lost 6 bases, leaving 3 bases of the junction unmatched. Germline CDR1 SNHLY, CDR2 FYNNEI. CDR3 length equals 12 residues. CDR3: CASRTTGGEQYV. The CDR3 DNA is TGTGCCAGCAGGACGACAGGGGGCGAGCAGTACGTC.

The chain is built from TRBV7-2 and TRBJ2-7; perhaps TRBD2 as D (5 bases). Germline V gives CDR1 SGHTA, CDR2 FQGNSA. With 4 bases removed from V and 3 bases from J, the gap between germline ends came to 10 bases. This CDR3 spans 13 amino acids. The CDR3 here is CASSSREGYEQYV. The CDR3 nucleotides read TGTGCCAGCAGCTCGAGGGAAGGCTACGAGCAGTACGTC.